The sequence of this T cell receptor beta chain was determined in a study of shared clonotypes between healthy human individuals. Study findings and constraints: Naive subsets usually exceeded memory subsets in estimated richness.

CDR1 SNHLY and CDR2 FYNNEI come from the germline V gene. The CDR3 is 14 residues long. Trimming cost V 5 bases and J 7 bases; bases outside gene matches: 4. Notes on this clone: As yet, its antigen is unknown.

Assay execution took place at the deep level. Clones were sequenced by immunoSEQ multiplex PCR, and TCRdb holds only the in-frame ones, with some missing. The data show a few hundred thousand clones, around 74% seen once. The sequence derives from a man aged 30 to 39 in good health. The gene calls are TRBV2 and TRBJ2-1, with 11 bases matching TRBD1. Specimen: memory CD4+ T cells sorted from blood. Subset specified: CD45RA-negative fraction. As DNA, the CDR3 is TGTGCCAGCAGTCTCCGGGACAGGGGGAATGAGCAGTTCTTC. Protein product: CASSLRDRGNEQFF.